The rows below give T cell receptor beta chains drawn from one sample of a study of T cell changes during pregnancy in multiple sclerosis. Assay used: immunoSEQ multiplex PCR; TCRdb lists only in-frame clones, some missing. The sample gives 56,000 or so clones, around 94% of which show up once; around 0.68% is in the top ten. This specimen was CD4+ T cells from peripheral blood mononuclear cells, taken in the third trimester of pregnancy. The receptors were sampled from a female donor with multiple sclerosis, enrolled in a pregnancy study. Both conserved end residues are part of each CDR3. The D gene is left open where the match is weak. Clone sizes are given selectively: once, few, many, or a class where the clone is expanded.

>TRBV19|13|TRBJ2-7|-|-
CASSALSSYEQYF
TGTGCCAGTAGTGCCCTGAGCTCCTACGAGCAGTACTTC
>TRBV2|16|TRBJ2-3|-|-
CASRPRTGALTDTQYF
TGTGCCAGCCGCCCCCGAACAGGCGCCTTAACGGATACGCAGTATTTT
>TRBV21-1|15|TRBJ1-1|-|-
CASYLGRGQNTEAFF
TGTGCCAGCTACCTAGGCAGGGGTCAGAACACTGAAGCTTTCTTT
>TRBV5-1|19|TRBJ2-7|-|-
CASSLVIQHNRPTSYEQYF
TGCGCCAGCAGCTTGGTTATTCAACATAACAGGCCTACCTCCTACGAGCAGTACTTC
>TRBV5-1|15|TRBJ2-5|-|-
CASSRDWRAQETQYF
TGCGCCAGCAGCCGGGACTGGAGGGCCCAAGAGACCCAGTACTTC
>TRBV30|15|TRBJ2-7|-|-
CAWSSAKAGWYEQYF
TGTGCCTGGAGTAGCGCCAAGGCGGGCTGGTACGAGCAGTACTTC
>TRBV30|13|TRBJ2-3|-|-
CAWSVGGLDTQYF
TGTGCCTGGAGTGTGGGGGGTCTAGATACGCAGTATTTT
>TRBV27|16|TRBJ2-3|-|-
CASSSTGTSSTDTQYF
TGTGCCAGCAGTTCCACCGGGACTTCTAGCACAGATACGCAGTATTTT
>TRBV5-1|14|TRBJ2-1|-|-
CASSLGLTGDEQFF
TGCGCCAGCAGCTTGGGACTCACCGGCGATGAGCAGTTCTTC
>TRBV30|13|TRBJ1-3|-|-
CAWSYDPGNTIYF
TGTGCCTGGAGCTATGATCCTGGAAACACCATATATTTT
>TRBV7-9|13|TRBJ2-1|-|TRBD2
CASGLAGGNEQFF
TGTGCCAGCGGACTAGCGGGGGGCAATGAGCAGTTCTTC
>TRBV27|15|TRBJ2-7|few|TRBD2
CASRQASGQIYEQYF
TGTGCCAGCAGACAAGCTAGCGGGCAGATCTACGAGCAGTACTTC
>TRBV10-3|15|TRBJ2-7|few|TRBD1
CAIRKGQGPTYEQYF
TGTGCCATCAGGAAGGGACAGGGACCAACCTACGAGCAGTACTTC
>TRBV7-6|17|TRBJ2-7|-|-
CASSLVGAAGTSYEQYF
TGTGCCAGCAGCTTAGTAGGAGCGGCAGGGACATCCTACGAGCAGTACTTC
>TRBV2|17|TRBJ2-3|-|-
CASSGGLTLGGTDTQYF
TGTGCCAGCAGTGGCGGACTAACCCTCGGGGGCACAGATACGCAGTATTTT
>TRBV29-1|12|TRBJ1-1|-|TRBD1
CSLSGQGTEAFF
TGCAGCCTTAGCGGACAGGGAACTGAAGCTTTCTTT
>TRBV9|15|TRBJ1-5|few|-
CASSVGTAENQPQHF
TGTGCCAGCAGCGTGGGTACAGCCGAAAATCAGCCCCAGCATTTT
>TRBV28|18|TRBJ1-2|-|TRBD1
CASSQTGGIAGGVNGYTF
TGTGCCAGCAGCCAGACCGGCGGGATAGCAGGGGGCGTCAATGGCTACACCTTC
>TRBV14|15|TRBJ2-7|-|-
CASSQDLGRIDEQYF
TGTGCCAGCAGCCAAGATCTGGGCAGGATAGACGAGCAGTACTTC
>TRBV6-5|15|TRBJ2-1|-|TRBD2
CASSFGLAGYNEQFF
TGTGCCAGCAGTTTCGGACTAGCGGGTTACAATGAGCAGTTCTTC
>TRBV19|16|TRBJ1-5|-|-
CASSTGISDSGQPQHF
TGTGCCAGTAGTACGGGAATCTCGGACAGTGGTCAGCCCCAGCATTTT
>TRBV7-8|14|TRBJ1-1|once|TRBD1
CASSLPQGDTEAFF
TGTGCCAGCAGCTTACCACAGGGGGACACTGAAGCTTTCTTT
>TRBV6-5|13|TRBJ1-5|once|-
CASSGSWRLPQHF
TGTGCCAGCAGTGGGTCCTGGCGGCTCCCCCAGCATTTT
>TRBV28|15|TRBJ2-2|-|TRBD1
CASSLRGQESGELFF
TGTGCCAGCAGTTTACGAGGACAGGAGTCCGGGGAGCTGTTTTTT
>TRBV28|15|TRBJ1-4|-|-
CASSPQVGSREKLFF
TGTGCCAGCAGCCCTCAGGTGGGCAGTCGGGAAAAACTGTTTTTT
>TRBV6-5|16|TRBJ2-5|-|TRBD2
CASSLTGLAGKETQYF
TGTGCCAGCAGTTTGACGGGACTAGCGGGGAAAGAGACCCAGTACTTC
>TRBV2|12|TRBJ1-2|-|TRBD1
CASDRDSPNRSF
TGTGCCAGCGATCGGGACAGCCCAAACCGCTCCTTC
>TRBV19|16|TRBJ1-2|-|TRBD1
CASSIGGQGSYYGYTF
TGTGCCAGTAGTATAGGGGGACAGGGCTCCTACTATGGCTACACCTTC
>TRBV6-1|14|TRBJ1-2|-|TRBD1
CASSEMGTGYGYTF
TGTGCCAGCAGTGAAATGGGGACAGGCTATGGCTACACCTTC
>TRBV6-5|13|TRBJ2-7|-|-
CASSWGWGYEQYF
TGTGCCAGCAGTTGGGGCTGGGGCTACGAGCAGTACTTC
>TRBV7-2|14|TRBJ1-2|-|TRBD1
CASSLRQGAHGYTF
TGTGCCAGCAGCTTGAGACAGGGGGCCCATGGCTACACCTTC
>TRBV6-5|14|TRBJ1-2|-|-
CASSYRGSNYGYTF
TGTGCCAGCAGTTACAGGGGTTCAAACTATGGCTACACCTTC
>TRBV11-1|16|TRBJ2-1|-|TRBD2
CASSSPPGGRAHEQFF
TGTGCCAGCAGTTCGCCCCCTGGCGGGAGGGCCCATGAGCAGTTCTTC
>TRBV9|15|TRBJ2-1|once|-
CASSPPPGLNNEQFF
TGTGCCAGCAGCCCCCCCCCGGGACTCAACAATGAGCAGTTCTTC
>TRBV15|14|TRBJ2-7|-|-
CATSRDYPGNEQYF
TGTGCCACCAGCAGAGATTATCCGGGAAACGAGCAGTACTTC
>TRBV7-2|14|TRBJ2-7|-|TRBD2
CASRLAGRRGEQYF
TGTGCCAGCAGGTTAGCGGGTCGAAGGGGCGAGCAGTACTTC
>TRBV7-8|14|TRBJ2-7|-|TRBD2
CASIGLSGSHEQYF
TGTGCCAGCATCGGCTTAAGCGGGAGCCACGAGCAGTACTTC
>TRBV5-5|17|TRBJ2-5|-|-
CASSLRPDTLAQETQYF
TGTGCCAGCAGCTTGCGTCCGGACACCCTCGCACAAGAGACCCAGTACTTC
>TRBV2|19|TRBJ2-6|-|TRBD2
CASRHGTSGSTARANVLTF
TGTGCCAGCAGGCATGGGACTAGCGGGAGTACAGCTAGGGCCAACGTCCTGACTTTC
>TRBV6-1|15|TRBJ1-1|-|-
CASSVLGHTNTEAFF
TGTGCCAGCAGTGTCTTGGGACACACGAACACTGAAGCTTTCTTT
>TRBV5-1|15|TRBJ2-7|-|TRBD1
CASSWGGTGSYEQYF
TGCGCCAGCAGCTGGGGTGGGACAGGGAGTTACGAGCAGTACTTC
>TRBV18|15|TRBJ2-3|-|-
CASSPLIIPQGLQYF
TGTGCCAGCTCACCACTGATCATTCCTCAGGGGTTGCAGTATTTT
>TRBV27|16|TRBJ2-1|-|TRBD2
CASSLKAGGIYNEQFF
TGTGCCAGCAGTCTTAAAGCGGGAGGGATATACAATGAGCAGTTCTTC
>TRBV10-3|13|TRBJ2-7|-|-
CAIAGGGVYEQYF
TGTGCCATCGCAGGGGGAGGTGTCTACGAGCAGTACTTC
>TRBV7-6|18|TRBJ2-1|-|TRBD2
CASSLVRSTSGRAVEQFF
TGTGCCAGCAGCTTAGTAAGGAGCACTAGCGGGAGGGCCGTTGAGCAGTTCTTC
>TRBV5-4|15|TRBJ2-2|once|TRBD1
CASSFGQGPPWGLFF
TGTGCCAGCAGCTTCGGACAGGGACCCCCGTGGGGGCTGTTTTTT
>TRBV28|15|TRBJ2-7|-|TRBD2
CASSVTSGSYHEQYF
TGTGCCAGCAGTGTAACTAGCGGGAGTTACCACGAGCAGTACTTC
>TRBV6-1|15|TRBJ1-2|once|-
CASSKLQGPNYGYTF
TGTGCCAGCAGTAAATTACAGGGACCTAACTATGGCTACACCTTC
>TRBV28|17|TRBJ2-1|-|TRBD2
CASSSKTQPTSKDEQFF
TGTGCCAGCAGTTCCAAGACACAGCCGACTAGCAAAGATGAGCAGTTCTTC
>TRBV7-9|12|TRBJ2-3|-|-
CASSEDPFQLPF
TGTGCCAGCAGCGAAGATCCCTTCCAACTTCCTTTT
>TRBV5-4|15|TRBJ1-1|once|-
CASSLEQGANTEAFF
TGTGCCAGCAGCCTCGAACAGGGAGCGAACACTGAAGCTTTCTTT
>TRBV5-4|15|TRBJ2-1|-|TRBD1
CASSRGTGVFNEQFF
TGTGCCAGCAGCCGAGGGACAGGGGTTTTCAATGAGCAGTTCTTC
>TRBV6-5|15|TRBJ1-1|-|TRBD1
CASRPTGGPATEAFF
TGTGCCAGCAGGCCTACAGGGGGCCCGGCCACTGAAGCTTTCTTT
>TRBV6-1|19|TRBJ2-7|-|-
CASSGRTGGGLAGGYEQYF
TGTGCCAGCAGTGGCCGGACAGGGGGTGGGCTAGCGGGAGGCTACGAGCAGTACTTC
>TRBV29-1|14|TRBJ2-3|-|TRBD2
CSANGRGGTDTQYF
TGCAGCGCCAATGGGCGGGGGGGCACAGATACGCAGTATTTT